The 21 T cell receptor beta chains reported below all come from one sample, sequenced in a study of glioma-infiltrating T cells after dendritic cell vaccination. Time point described: after dendritic cell vaccination, including at tumor progression/relapse. Assay: immunoSEQ multiplex PCR; the TCRdb copy retains only in-frame clones and omits some. Altogether some 78,000 clones are present, 85% being singletons, with the ten largest covering under 8.5%. Sequenced material: blood, taken after dendritic cell vaccination. These receptors all come from a human donor with glioblastoma.

The chain is built from TRBV5-1 and TRBJ2-7; 9 bases are a match to TRBD1. The V gene's germline CDR1 is SGHRS and CDR2 YFSETQ. This CDR3 contains 15 residues. After removal of 3 bases from V and 3 bases from J, the junction contained 7 bases not matched to a gene. The DNA of the CDR3 is TGCGCCAGCAGCTCATCCGGGACAGGGAACTACGAGCAGTACTTC. It specifies CASSSSGTGNYEQYF.

This clone occurred once. This chain uses TRBV27 with TRBJ2-3; 8 bases agree with TRBD1. CDR3 length: 13 residues. V shed 5 bases, J shed 7 bases, and the junction held 5 bases outside the gene matches. Germline loops: CDR1 MNHEY, CDR2 SMNVEV (reference sequence). CDR3 protein: CASSGHRGYTQYF. The CDR3 bases are TGTGCCAGCAGTGGGCACAGGGGGTATACGCAGTATTTT.

The V and J genes are TRBV6-5 and TRBJ1-2, with 8 bases aligning to TRBD1. Trimming at V came to 5 bases and at J to 4 bases, leaving 6 bases not matched to a gene. Germline V gene data show CDR1 as MNHEY and CDR2 as SVGAGI. The CDR3 consists of 14 residues. In DNA form, the CDR3 reads TGTGCCAGCAGTCGACAGGGGATCGCCTATGGCTACACCTTC. Its protein product is CASSRQGIAYGYTF.

The gene calls are TRBV2 and TRBJ2-7; D unclear. The V gene lost 6 bases and the J gene lost 0 bases, with 9 bases spanning the gap. Looked up from germline, CDR1 is SNHLY and CDR2 is FYNNEI. The CDR3 has 13 residues. CDR3 loop: CASSPPVSYEQYF. For the CDR3, the DNA is TGTGCCAGCAGCCCCCCAGTCTCCTACGAGCAGTACTTC.

The chain uses TRBV2 and TRBJ2-7; 12 bases map to TRBD2. Trimming removed 4 bases from V and 6 bases from J; junction bases left unmatched: 7. Germline-derived CDR1 and CDR2 are SNHLY and FYNNEI. CDR3 length equals 15 residues. The CDR3 loop reads CASSVATSGRSEQYF. In nucleotides, the CDR3 is TGTGCCAGCAGTGTGGCGACTAGCGGGAGAAGCGAGCAGTACTTC.

The V call is TRBV18, the J call TRBJ1-5; TRBD1 matches at 7 bases. Unmatched junction bases numbered 5, after V lost 3 bases and J lost 3 bases. The germline V gene has CDR1 KGHSH and CDR2 LQKENI. The CDR3 has 15 residues. CDR3 nucleotides: TGTGCCAGCTCACCCGGACAGGCAAACAATCAGCCCCAGCATTTT. Translation: CASSPGQANNQPQHF. Supplemented by reference TRBV18 and TRBJ1-5, the full variable domain reads NAGVMQNPRHLVRRRGQEARLRCSPMKGHSHVYWYRQLPEEGLKFMVYLQKENIIDESGMPKERFSAEFPKEGPSILRIQQVVRGDSAAYFCASSPGQANNQPQHFGDGTRLSIL.

This sequence joins TRBV19 and TRBJ1-6, with 9 bases aligning to TRBD1. J gave up 4 bases and V 4 bases, and 11 bases lay outside the gene matches. This CDR3 is built from 18 residues. Germline lookup yields CDR1 LNHDA and CDR2 SQIVND (reference sequence). The CDR3 sequence: CASSKRPGQGDYNSPLHF. The CDR3, as DNA: TGTGCCAGTAGTAAACGCCCGGGACAGGGAGATTATAATTCACCCCTCCACTTT.

This clone showed up just a few times. The chain recombines TRBV7-9 with TRBJ1-2; 10 positions match TRBD1. V gave up 4 bases and J gave up 3 bases; unmatched junction bases: 5. Germline V gene data show CDR1 as SEHNR and CDR2 as FQNEAQ (reference sequence). This CDR3 contains 15 residues. The CDR3 is CASSSGTGDYYGYTF. The CDR3 DNA follows: TGTGCCAGCAGCTCAGGGACAGGGGATTACTATGGCTACACCTTC.

The V call is TRBV5-6, the J call TRBJ2-7, with 9 positions matching TRBD1. Germline-derived CDR1 and CDR2 are SGHDT and YYEEEE. The CDR3 runs to 14 residues. V lost 7 bases to trimming and J lost 4 bases; unmatched junction nucleotides: 9. This CDR3 is CASSRTGEVYEQYF. CDR3 sequence (DNA): TGTGCCAGCTCCAGGACAGGGGAGGTGTACGAGCAGTACTTC.

The chain uses TRBV30 and TRBJ2-1; 7 bases are shared with TRBD2. The germline V gene has CDR1 GTSNPN and CDR2 SVGIG (reference sequence). This CDR3 is 13 amino acids long. The junction had 4 bases not matched to a gene; V was cut back by 2 bases and J by 6 bases. The CDR3 DNA reads TGTGCCTGGAGTTGGGGGGGGTTCAATGAGCAGTTCTTC. Amino acid sequence: CAWSWGGFNEQFF.

This clone was picked up one time. The rearrangement joins TRBV7-6 to TRBJ1-2, with TRBD1 as a possible D gene (6 bases). CDR1 and CDR2 from the germline V gene are SGHVS and FNYEAQ. Trimming cost V 1 base and J 2 bases, with 14 bases left between them. This CDR3 is built from 16 residues. In DNA form, the CDR3 reads TGTGCCAGCAGCTTAGGGCGAAGGGGGGGAAACTATGGCTACACCTTC. Translation: CASSLGRRGGNYGYTF.

V usage is TRBV27 and J usage is TRBJ1-4; the D gene is possibly TRBD1 (6 bases). Trimming shortened V by 3 bases and J by 8 bases, and 10 bases separated the two germline ends. Germline CDR1 MNHEY, CDR2 SMNVEV (reference sequence). The CDR3 is 13 amino acids. DNA for the CDR3: TGTGCCAGCAGTTTCCGACAGGAAGAAAAACTGTTTTTT. Translation: CASSFRQEEKLFF.

The V and J genes are TRBV4-3 and TRBJ2-5, with 8 bases identical to TRBD1. Gene TRBJ2-7 matches the end of the DNA better, so the J call may be wrong. CDR1 is LGHNA and CDR2 is YSLEER in the germline V gene. The CDR3 runs 18 residues. The CDR3 here is CASSQDLLRTGIAYEQYF. The CDR3 bases are TGCGCCAGCAGCCAAGATCTCCTGCGGACAGGGATCGCCTACGAGCAGTACTTC.

V is TRBV7-6 and J is TRBJ1-1; 10 bases are shared with TRBD1. The CDR3 sequence is 18 residues long. CDR1 SGHVS and CDR2 FNYEAQ come from the germline V gene. Trimming took 3 bases from V and 4 from J; bases not matched to a gene: 14. CDR3 protein: CASSFVYGTGESGTEAFF. As DNA, the CDR3 is TGTGCCAGCAGCTTTGTGTATGGGACAGGGGAGTCGGGCACTGAAGCTTTCTTT.

The chain combines TRBV9 with TRBJ2-3, with 7 bases aligning to TRBD2. Germline V gene lookup returns CDR1 SGDLS and CDR2 YYNGEE. Trimming cost V 9 bases and J 10 bases; bases outside gene matches: 14. This CDR3 comprises 13 residues. CDR3 in DNA: TGTGCCATTACCTCTCCGGGGGGTGTCGCGCAGTATTTT. Translated: CAITSPGGVAQYF.

In its sample, this clone was seen once. V usage is TRBV5-1 and J usage is TRBJ2-2; 10 bases match TRBD1. J lost 5 bases, V lost 3 bases, and 4 bases had no gene match. The germline gives CDR1 SGHRS, CDR2 YFSETQ. The CDR3 sequence is 15 residues long. Written as DNA, the CDR3 is TGCGCCAGCAGCTCAATGGACAGGGGGACCGGGGAGCTGTTTTTT. Translating gives CASSSMDRGTGELFF.

A single count supports this clone. The chain joins TRBV7-2 to TRBJ2-2; 8 positions match TRBD1. This CDR3 spans 14 amino acids. V shed 5 bases, J shed 7 bases, and the junction held 6 bases outside the gene matches. The V gene's germline CDR1 is SGHTA and CDR2 FQGNSA. In nucleotides, the CDR3 is TGTGCCAGCAGCATCAGGGGGCTGGGCGGGGAGCTGTTTTTT. This translates into CASSIRGLGGELFF.

The V gene is TRBV29-1, the J gene TRBJ2-1; 11 bases are a match to TRBD1. Germline CDR1 is SQVTM and CDR2 is ANQGSEA. This CDR3 has 13 amino acids. Trimming took 7 bases from V and 5 from J; bases not matched to a gene: 4. The CDR3 is CSGRGQGDNEQFF. The CDR3 nucleotides are TGCAGCGGAAGGGGACAGGGGGACAATGAGCAGTTCTTC.

The J gene is TRBJ1-5, the V gene TRBV27; D might be TRBD1 (5 bases). This CDR3 contains 15 residues. V lost 0 bases, J lost 5 bases, and 11 bases lay in between. CDR1 and CDR2 from the germline V gene are MNHEY and SMNVEV (reference sequence). In nucleotides, the CDR3 is TGTGCCAGCAGTTTATCCCCCAGGGAATATCAGCCCCAGCATTTT. Protein: CASSLSPREYQPQHF.

The chain has TRBV12-2 and TRBJ2-7; the D call of TRBD2 is as the table states it, not checked on the DNA. TRBV12-2 is described as a pseudogene. The CDR3 length is 16 residues. CDR3 amino acids: CASRFPATSENYEQYF. The CDR3 nucleotides read TGTGCAAGTCGCTTTCCTGCGACTAGCGAAAACTACGAGCAGTACTTC.

The rearrangement links TRBV9 to TRBJ1-5, with TRBD1 as a possible D gene (5 bases). Germline CDR1 is SGDLS and CDR2 is YYNGEE. The V end lost 3 bases, the J end lost 9 bases, and 16 bases lay between the germline ends. This CDR3 is 14 amino acids long. CDR3 sequence: CASSAFDSAGPQHF. The CDR3 DNA follows: TGTGCCAGCAGCGCATTCGACAGTGCCGGGCCCCAGCATTTT.